This T cell receptor (beta chain) comes out of a study of low-dose radiotherapy and immunotherapy resistance in tumors. Whole-study context: Those assigned to Cohort 2 were treated with 1 Gy per fraction every two weeks (13 Gy in total over 26 weeks).

Time point reported: after trial treatment. Treatment indicated: LDRT plus nivolumab, ipilimumab, low-dose cyclophosphamide and aspirin (RACIN trial). Donors were treated with nivolumab, ipilimumab, aspirin, and low-dose cyclophosphamide and radiotherapy. V lost 4 bases and J lost 7, with 10 bases in between. Germline V CDR1 and CDR2: SQVTM, ANQGSEA. CDR3 size: 12 residues. This clonotype occurred many times. TRAV and TRBV primers primed cDNA for both TCRalpha and TCRbeta. TCRs underwent 15 to 20 PCR cycles of amplification with a constant-region primer and V-primer adapter. TCRdb reprocessed the reads with MiXCR, giving one entry per CDR3 protein. The sample includes more than 70,000 distinct CDR3 sequences, approximately 22% of them seen just once.

This sample comprised PBMCs, obtained after low-dose radiotherapy plus immunotherapy. The sequence derives from a female donor with ovarian cancer. V usage is TRBV29-1 and J usage is TRBJ1-4; TRBD1 is a possible D gene (5 bases). CDR3 DNA: TGCAGCGTTGGGGGCTTGGGTGAAAAACTGTTTTTT. As protein: CSVGGLGEKLFF.